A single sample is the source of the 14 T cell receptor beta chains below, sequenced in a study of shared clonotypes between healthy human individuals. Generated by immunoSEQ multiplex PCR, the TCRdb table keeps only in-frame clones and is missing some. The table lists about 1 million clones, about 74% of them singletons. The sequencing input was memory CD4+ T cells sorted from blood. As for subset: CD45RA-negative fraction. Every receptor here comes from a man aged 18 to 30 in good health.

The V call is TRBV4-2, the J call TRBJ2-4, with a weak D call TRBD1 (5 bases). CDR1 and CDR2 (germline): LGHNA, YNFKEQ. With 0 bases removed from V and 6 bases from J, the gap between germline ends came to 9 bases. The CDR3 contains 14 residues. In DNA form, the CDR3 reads TGTGCCAGCAGCCAAGAGCAGGGTGGAAACATTCAGTACTTC. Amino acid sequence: CASSQEQGGNIQYF.

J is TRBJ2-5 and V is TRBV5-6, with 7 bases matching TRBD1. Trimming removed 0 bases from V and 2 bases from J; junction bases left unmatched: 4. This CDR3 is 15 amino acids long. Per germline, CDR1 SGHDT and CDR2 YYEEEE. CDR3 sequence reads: CASSLDPGQQETQYF. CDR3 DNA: TGTGCCAGCAGCTTGGACCCGGGACAGCAAGAGACCCAGTACTTC.

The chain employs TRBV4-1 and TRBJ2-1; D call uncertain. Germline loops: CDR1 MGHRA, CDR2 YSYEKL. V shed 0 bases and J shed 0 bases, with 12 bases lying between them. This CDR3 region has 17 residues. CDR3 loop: CASSQDYNPSSYNEQFF. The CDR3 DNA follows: TGCGCCAGCAGCCAAGATTATAACCCGAGCTCCTACAATGAGCAGTTCTTC.

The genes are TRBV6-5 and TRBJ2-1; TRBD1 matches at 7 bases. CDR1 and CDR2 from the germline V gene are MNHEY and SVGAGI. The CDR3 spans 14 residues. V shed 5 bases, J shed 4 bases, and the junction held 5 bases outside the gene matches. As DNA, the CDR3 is TGTGCCAGCAGTATAGGGACAGCGTACAATGAGCAGTTCTTC. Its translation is CASSIGTAYNEQFF.

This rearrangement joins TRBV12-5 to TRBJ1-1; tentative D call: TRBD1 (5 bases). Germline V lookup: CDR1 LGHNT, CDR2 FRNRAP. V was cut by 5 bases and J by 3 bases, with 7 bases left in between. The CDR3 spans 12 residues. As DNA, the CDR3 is TGTGCTAGTGGTACACAGGACACTGAAGCTTTCTTT. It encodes CASGTQDTEAFF.

The CDR3 region is CASSLVASTDTQYF. The CDR3 region has the DNA TGTGCCAGCAGCTTAGTCGCTAGCACAGATACGCAGTATTTT. V and J are TRBV7-8 and TRBJ2-3; D is undetermined. Trimming cost V 1 base and J 0 bases, with 5 bases left between them. CDR1 and CDR2 (germline): SGHVS, FQNEAQ. The CDR3 extends over 14 amino acids.

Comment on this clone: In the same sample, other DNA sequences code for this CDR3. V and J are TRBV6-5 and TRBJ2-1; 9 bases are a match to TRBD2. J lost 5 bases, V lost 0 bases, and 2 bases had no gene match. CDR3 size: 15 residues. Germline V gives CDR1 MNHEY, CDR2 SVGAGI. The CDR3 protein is CASSYSRLADNEQFF. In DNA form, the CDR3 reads TGTGCCAGCAGTTACTCGAGACTAGCGGACAATGAGCAGTTCTTC.

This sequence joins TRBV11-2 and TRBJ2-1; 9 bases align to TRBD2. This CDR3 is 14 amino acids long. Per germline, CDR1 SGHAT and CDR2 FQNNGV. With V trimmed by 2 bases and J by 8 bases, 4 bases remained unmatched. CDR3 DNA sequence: TGTGCCAGCAGCTTAAGGGCTAGCGGGGATGAGCAGTTCTTC. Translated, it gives CASSLRASGDEQFF.

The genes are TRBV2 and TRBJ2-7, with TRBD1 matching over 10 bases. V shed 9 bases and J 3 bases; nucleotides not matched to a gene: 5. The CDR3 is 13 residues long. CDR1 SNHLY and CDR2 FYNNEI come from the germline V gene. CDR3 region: CASWTGGSYEQYF. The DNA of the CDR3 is TGTGCCAGTTGGACAGGGGGAAGCTACGAGCAGTACTTC.

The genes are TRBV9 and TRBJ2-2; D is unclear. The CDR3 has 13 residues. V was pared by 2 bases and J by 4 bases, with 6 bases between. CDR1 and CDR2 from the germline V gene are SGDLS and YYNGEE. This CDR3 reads CASSVWFTGELFF. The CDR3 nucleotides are TGTGCCAGCAGCGTGTGGTTCACCGGGGAGCTGTTTTTT.

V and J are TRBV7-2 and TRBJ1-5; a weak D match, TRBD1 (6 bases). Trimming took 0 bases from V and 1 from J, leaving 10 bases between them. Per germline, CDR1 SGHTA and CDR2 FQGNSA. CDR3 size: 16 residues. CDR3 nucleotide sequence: TGTGCCAGCAGCTTAGCGGCGGGGGCAAGCAATCAGCCCCAGCATTTT. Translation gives CASSLAAGASNQPQHF.

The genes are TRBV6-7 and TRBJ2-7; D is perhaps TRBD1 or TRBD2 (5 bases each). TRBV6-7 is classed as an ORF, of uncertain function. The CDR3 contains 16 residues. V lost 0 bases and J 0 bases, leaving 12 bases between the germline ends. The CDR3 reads CASSYSGPGDSYEQYF. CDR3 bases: TGTGCCAGCAGTTACTCGGGGCCCGGGGACTCCTACGAGCAGTACTTC.

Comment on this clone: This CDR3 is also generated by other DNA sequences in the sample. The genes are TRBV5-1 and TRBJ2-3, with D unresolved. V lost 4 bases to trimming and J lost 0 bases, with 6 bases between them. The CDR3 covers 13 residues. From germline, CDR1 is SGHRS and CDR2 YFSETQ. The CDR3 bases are TGCGCCAGCAGCCCCGGGAGCACAGATACGCAGTATTTT. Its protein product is CASSPGSTDTQYF.

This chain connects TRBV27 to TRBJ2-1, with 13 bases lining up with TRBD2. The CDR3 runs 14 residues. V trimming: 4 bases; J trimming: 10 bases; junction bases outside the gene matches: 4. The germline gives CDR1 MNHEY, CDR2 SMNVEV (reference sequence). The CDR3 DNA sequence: TGTGCCAGCAGTTCCCCGACTAGCGGGGGGGAGCAGTTCTTC. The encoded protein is CASSSPTSGGEQFF.